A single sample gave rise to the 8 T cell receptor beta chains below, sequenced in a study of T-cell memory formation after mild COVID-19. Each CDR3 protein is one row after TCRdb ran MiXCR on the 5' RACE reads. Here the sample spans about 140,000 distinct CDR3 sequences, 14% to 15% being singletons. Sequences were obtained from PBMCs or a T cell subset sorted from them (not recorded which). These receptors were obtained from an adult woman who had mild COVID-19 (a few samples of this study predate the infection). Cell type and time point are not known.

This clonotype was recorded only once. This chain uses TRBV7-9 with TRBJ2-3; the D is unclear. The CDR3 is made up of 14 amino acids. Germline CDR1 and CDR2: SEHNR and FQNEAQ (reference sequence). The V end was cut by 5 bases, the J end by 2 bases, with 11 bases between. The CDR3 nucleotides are TGTGCCAGCAGCCCAGACGGATACACAGATACGCAGTATTTT. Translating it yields CASSPDGYTDTQYF.

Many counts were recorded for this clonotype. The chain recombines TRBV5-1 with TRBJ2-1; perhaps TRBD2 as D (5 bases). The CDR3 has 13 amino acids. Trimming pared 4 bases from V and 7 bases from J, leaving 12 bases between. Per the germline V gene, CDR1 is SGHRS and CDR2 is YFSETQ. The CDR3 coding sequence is TGCGCCAGCAGCCTAGGACTGAGGAATGAGCAGTTCTTC. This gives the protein CASSLGLRNEQFF.

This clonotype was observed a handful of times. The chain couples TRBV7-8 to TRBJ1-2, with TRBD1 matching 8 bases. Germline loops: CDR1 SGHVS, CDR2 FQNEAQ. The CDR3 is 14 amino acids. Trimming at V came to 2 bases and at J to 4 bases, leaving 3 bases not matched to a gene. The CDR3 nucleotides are TGTGCCAGCAGCTTACGCGACAGGGGCTATGGCTACACCTTC. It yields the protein CASSLRDRGYGYTF.

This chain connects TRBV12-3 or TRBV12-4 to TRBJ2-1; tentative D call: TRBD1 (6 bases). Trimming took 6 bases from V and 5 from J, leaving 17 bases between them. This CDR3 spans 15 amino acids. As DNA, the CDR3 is TGTGCCAGCAGCGAAACGCCCTACAGGGACAATGAGCAGTTCTTC. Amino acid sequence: CASSETPYRDNEQFF.

The CDR3 DNA follows: TGTGCCAGCAGTGAAAGATCCTTCTCCTACGAGCAGTACTTC. Translation gives CASSERSFSYEQYF. The chain has TRBV2 and TRBJ2-7, with D uncertain. The V end lost 2 bases, the J end lost 0 bases, and 8 bases lay between the germline ends. The germline gives CDR1 SNHLY, CDR2 FYNNEI. This CDR3 has 14 amino acids.

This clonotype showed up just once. The CDR3 DNA follows: TGTGCCATCGACTACCTCCATGAGCAGTTCTTC. Encoded protein: CAIDYLHEQFF. The chain links TRBV5-4 to TRBJ2-1, with D possibly TRBD2 on 5 matching bases. The ends were cut back, 9 bases at V and 8 bases at J, with 12 bases in the middle. The CDR3 has 11 amino acids. In germline, CDR1 is SGHNT, CDR2 YYREEE (reference sequence).

CDR3 sequence (DNA): TGCGCCAGCAGCCCCCAGGGATCGAATCAGCCCCAGCATTTT. Translation: CASSPQGSNQPQHF. This chain connects TRBV5-1 to TRBJ1-5; possibly TRBD1 for D (5 bases). Looked up from germline, CDR1 is SGHRS and CDR2 is YFSETQ. This CDR3 region has 14 residues. The germline V and J ends were trimmed by 4 bases and 4 bases, with 12 bases remaining between them. Based on the CDR3 plus reference TRBV5-1 and TRBJ1-5, the full variable domain is KAGVTQTPRYLIKTRGQQVTLSCSPISGHRSVSWYQQTPGQGLQFLFEYFSETQRNKGNFPGRFSGRQFSNSRSEMNVSTLELGDSALYLCASSPQGSNQPQHFGDGTRLSIL.

The CDR3 DNA reads TGCAGTGCCCTGGTAGGGCGGGCAGATACGCAGTATTTT. Translated, it gives CSALVGRADTQYF. The chain combines TRBV20-1 with TRBJ2-3; D perhaps matches TRBD2 (5 bases). The CDR3 runs 13 residues. The V gene lost 6 bases and the J gene lost 4 bases, with 14 bases spanning the gap. Germline V gene sequence: CDR1 DFQATT, CDR2 SNEGSKA (reference sequence).